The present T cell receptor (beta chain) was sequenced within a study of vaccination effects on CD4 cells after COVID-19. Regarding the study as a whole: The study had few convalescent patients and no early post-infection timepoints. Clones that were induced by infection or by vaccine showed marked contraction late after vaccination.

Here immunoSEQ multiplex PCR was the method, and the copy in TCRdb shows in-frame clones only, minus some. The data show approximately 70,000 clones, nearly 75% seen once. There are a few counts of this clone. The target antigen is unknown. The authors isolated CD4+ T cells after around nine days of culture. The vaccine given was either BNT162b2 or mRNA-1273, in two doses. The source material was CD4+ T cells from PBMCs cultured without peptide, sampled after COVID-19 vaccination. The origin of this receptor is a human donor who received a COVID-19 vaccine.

The CDR3 protein is CAVPGTGSNQPQHF. For the CDR3, the DNA is TGCGCCGTTCCCGGGACAGGTAGCAATCAGCCCCAGCATTTT. V is TRBV10-2 and J is TRBJ1-5, with 8 bases matching TRBD1. The CDR3 is 14 amino acids. The germline V gene has CDR1 WSHSY and CDR2 SAAADI. V lost 11 bases to trimming and J lost 0 bases; unmatched junction nucleotides: 6.